This record covers a single TCR beta chain. Its antigen is undetermined. V trimming: 0 bases; J trimming: 5 bases; junction bases outside the gene matches: 4. CDR3 length: 14 amino acids. Germline loops: CDR1 KGHSH, CDR2 LQKENI. In the authors' methods: With immunoSEQ giving junction-only sequences and no quality scores, filtering differed. Generated by immunoSEQ multiplex PCR, the TCRdb table keeps only in-frame clones and is missing some. V, J and clone size reflect that table, while D and trimming were determined from the DNA. The table shows over a million clones, with roughly 95% occurring only once. This specimen comes from a study of shared clonotypes between healthy human individuals. Study results and caveats: A few donors had around 5% of their naive CD4 clonotypes in common. On the whole, naive subsets had larger estimated richness than memory subsets had. It was the non-shared clonotypes that had lower generation probabilities than clonotypes shared by all four donors.

The chain carries TRBV18 and TRBJ2-7; 7 nucleotides line up with TRBD1. The source of this sequence is a man aged 25 to 40 in good health. Sequences were obtained from naive CD4+ T cells sorted from blood. The sample's subset: CD45RA+ positively selected. Here the CDR3 DNA reads TGTGCCAGCTCACCACCGGGACAGTACGACGAGCAGTACTTC. Residues: CASSPPGQYDEQYF. Full variable domain (remainder filled in from reference TRBV18 and TRBJ2-7): NAGVMQNPRHLVRRRGQEARLRCSPMKGHSHVYWYRQLPEEGLKFMVYLQKENIIDESGMPKERFSAEFPKEGPSILRIQQVVRGDSAAYFCASSPPGQYDEQYFGPGTRLTVT.